This TCR beta chain came from a study of human T cells and chemical hapten exposure. Across the study: Women made up most patients, who had alopecia areata, totalis or universalis. The study, taken as a whole, reports: Relative to control repertoires, expanded TCRs gave rise to significantly more large CDR3 similarity clusters.

This clonotype was counted only a few times. As yet, its antigen is unknown. Separate cDNA molecules received unique molecular identifiers, which the library attached to them. Original data processing: Samples contained a median of approximately 100,000 TCRs, with a range of about 20,000 to 750,000. TCRdb re-called the RACE reads with MiXCR, one entry per CDR3 protein. These V and J calls rely on TCRdb rather than the paper's analysis. The sample carries 350,000 or so distinct CDR3 sequences, approximately 6.3% recorded once. Time point in this sample: patch test 1, 2 weeks after DPC sensitization. Treatment noted: therapeutic diphenylcyclopropenone sensitization with weekly scalp DPC. J was trimmed by 8 bases and V by 4 bases; bases with no gene match: 6. Per germline, CDR1 SGHTA and CDR2 FQGNSA. The length of the CDR3 is 15 residues.

The sequences come from whole blood, collected in connection with sensitization to the hapten diphenylcyclopropenone (DPC). The sequence was collected from a woman between 18 and 29 years old with alopecia areata. Some clones in this sample may be carry-over from other donors' samples. The chain is built from TRBV7-2 and TRBJ1-6, with TRBD1 matching over 9 bases. The CDR3 here is CASSSKGQGDSPLHF. The CDR3 region has the DNA TGTGCCAGCAGCTCCAAGGGACAGGGCGATTCACCCCTCCACTTT.